The 17 T cell receptor beta chains below all came from one sample that was sequenced in a study of beta chain features in type 1 diabetes. TCRB transcripts that were expressed got sequenced, as all of the isolated RNA had been reverse transcribed. The table came from immunoSEQ multiplex PCR; TCRdb's copy has only in-frame clones and leaves some out. The top ten hold 0.6% to 0.9% of the sample, which has roughly 41,000 clones, around 45% seen once. What was sequenced was central memory CD4+ T cells from blood. The receptors come from a woman aged 18 to 35 in good health.

The chain combines TRBV29-1 with TRBJ1-1; no firm D call. The ends were cut back, 7 bases at V and 4 bases at J, with 10 bases in the middle. The germline CDR1 and CDR2 sequences are SQVTM and ANQGSEA. CDR3 length equals 11 residues. In nucleotides, the CDR3 is TGCAGCGCTGCTCTGAGCACTGAAGCTTTCTTT. Translation gives CSAALSTEAFF. The complete variable domain, with remaining parts taken from reference TRBV29-1 and TRBJ1-1, reads SAVISQKPSRDICQRGTSLTIQCQVDSQVTMMFWYRQQPGQSLTLIATANQGSEATYESGFVIDKFPISRPNLTFSTLTVSNMSPEDSSIYLCSAALSTEAFFGQGTRLTVV.

This clone was detected a few times. Other DNA sequences within the sample encode an identical CDR3. The rearrangement uses TRBV29-1 and TRBJ1-1; a weak D match, TRBD1 (5 bases). Germline lookup yields CDR1 SQVTM and CDR2 ANQGSEA. The CDR3 is 13 residues long. Trimming took off 3 bases at V and 1 base at J, with 9 bases between the two ends. CDR3 sequence reads: CSVDRAPNTEAFF. The CDR3 coding sequence is TGCAGCGTTGACAGGGCCCCGAACACTGAAGCTTTCTTT.

J is TRBJ2-5 and V is TRBV28; a weak D match, TRBD1 (6 bases). Germline loops: CDR1 MDHEN, CDR2 SYDVKM. Trimming left V 6 bases short and J 7 bases short, with 21 bases between. The CDR3 sequence is 15 residues long. For the CDR3, the DNA is TGTGCCAGCAGCCGATCCGGGACACAAAGCGGGACCCAGTACTTC. Protein product: CASSRSGTQSGTQYF. Full variable domain (rest looked up from reference TRBV28 and TRBJ2-5): DVKVTQSSRYLVKRTGEKVFLECVQDMDHENMFWYRQDPGLGLRLIYFSYDVKMKEKGDIPEGYSVSREKKERFSLILESASTNQTSMYLCASSRSGTQSGTQYFGPGTRLLVL.

V is TRBV25-1 and J is TRBJ2-1; D is unclear. The CDR3 is 13 amino acids. V lost 5 bases and J 1 base, leaving 6 bases between the germline ends. Germline V CDR1 and CDR2: MGHDK, SYGVNS. CDR3 bases: TGTGCCAGCAGTCCCGTTTCCTACAATGAGCAGTTCTTC. This gives the protein CASSPVSYNEQFF.

The V and J genes are TRBV14 and TRBJ2-5, with a weak D call TRBD2 (5 bases). Between the trimmed V and J ends, which lost 1 base and 4 bases, there was a span of 10 bases. Germline V CDR1 and CDR2: SGHDN, FVKESK. The CDR3 spans 14 residues. CDR3 loop: CASSQGSRGETQYF. The DNA for the CDR3 is TGTGCCAGCAGCCAAGGATCCCGGGGAGAGACCCAGTACTTC.

This clone was seen a few times. V and J are TRBV30 and TRBJ2-1; tentative D call: TRBD1 (5 bases). The CDR3 is made up of 12 amino acids. The germline CDR1 and CDR2 sequences are GTSNPN and SVGIG (reference sequence). Trimming stripped 0 bases from V and 8 bases from J, with 8 bases between. CDR3: CAWSVRGYEQFF. For the CDR3, the DNA is TGTGCCTGGAGTGTTAGGGGCTATGAGCAGTTCTTC.

This chain's CDR3 is CASSLTTGGRGYTF. The CDR3 DNA reads TGTGCCAGCAGCTTAACGACAGGGGGTCGGGGCTACACCTTC. The V gene is TRBV7-6, the J gene TRBJ1-2; 9 bases line up with TRBD1. Germline CDR1 and CDR2: SGHVS and FNYEAQ. This CDR3 spans 14 amino acids. Losses at the gene ends were 2 bases for V and 8 bases for J; bases not matched to a gene: 6.

V is TRBV5-1 and J is TRBJ1-2, with 8 nucleotides matching TRBD1. V lost 0 bases and J lost 2; bases outside the gene matches: 3. This CDR3 spans 15 amino acids. Germline loops: CDR1 SGHRS, CDR2 YFSETQ. The CDR3 region has the DNA TGCGCCAGCAGCTTGGATGCAGGGGGCAACTATGGCTACACCTTC. It yields the protein CASSLDAGGNYGYTF.

The chain couples TRBV5-4 to TRBJ1-1; 7 nucleotides align to TRBD1. From germline, CDR1 is SGHNT and CDR2 YYREEE (reference sequence). The CDR3 has 17 residues. The V segment lost 1 base and the J segment 0 bases; nucleotides outside the gene matches: 9. The CDR3 DNA reads as TGTGCCAGCAGCTTGATCAGGGGGGCCAACATGAACACTGAAGCTTTCTTT. Translation: CASSLIRGANMNTEAFF. Using reference TRBV5-4 and TRBJ1-1 for the parts outside the CDR3, the full variable domain is ETGVTQSPTHLIKTRGQQVTLRCSSQSGHNTVSWYQQALGQGPQFIFQYYREEENGRGNFPPRFSGLQFPNYSSELNVNALELDDSALYLCASSLIRGANMNTEAFFGQGTRLTVV.

The chain uses TRBV9 and TRBJ2-1, with 8 bases that match TRBD1. The CDR3 has 15 residues. Per the germline V gene, CDR1 is SGDLS and CDR2 is YYNGEE. Unmatched junction bases numbered 8, after V lost 1 base and J lost 8 bases. The CDR3 loop is CASSVNWAGGYEQFF. The CDR3 region has the DNA TGTGCCAGCAGCGTAAATTGGGCAGGGGGCTATGAGCAGTTCTTC.

In this sample, this clone turned up once. The V call is TRBV19, the J call TRBJ1-4; weak D call: TRBD1 (6 bases). The germline V and J ends were trimmed by 6 bases and 8 bases, with 16 bases remaining between them. The CDR3 totals 14 residues. Germline CDR1 LNHDA, CDR2 SQIVND (reference sequence). CDR3 amino acids: CASRVSDRKEKLFF. CDR3 bases: TGTGCCAGTAGGGTTTCGGACAGAAAAGAAAAACTGTTTTTT.

The V gene is TRBV28, the J gene TRBJ2-1; D is possibly TRBD2 (6 bases). The V gene's germline CDR1 is MDHEN and CDR2 SYDVKM. CDR3 length equals 15 residues. V was trimmed by 3 bases and J by 3 bases, leaving 12 bases between them. The CDR3 sequence is CASSLPGLHYNEQFF. CDR3 bases: TGTGCCAGCAGTTTGCCGGGACTTCACTACAATGAGCAGTTCTTC.

This clone showed up just a few times. The chain is built from TRBV5-4 and TRBJ2-3; 9 bases are shared with TRBD2. The CDR3 is 15 residues long. CDR1 SGHNT and CDR2 YYREEE come from the germline V gene (reference sequence). Germline trimming cut 3 bases from V and 5 bases from J; bases unmatched to any gene: 7. In DNA, the CDR3 is TGTGCCAGCAGCTATAGCGGGAGCCTCGGAGATACGCAGTATTTT. It is translated as CASSYSGSLGDTQYF. The complete variable domain, with remaining parts taken from reference TRBV5-4 and TRBJ2-3, reads ETGVTQSPTHLIKTRGQQVTLRCSSQSGHNTVSWYQQALGQGPQFIFQYYREEENGRGNFPPRFSGLQFPNYSSELNVNALELDDSALYLCASSYSGSLGDTQYFGPGTRLTVL.

V and J are TRBV6-1 and TRBJ2-7, with D tentatively TRBD2 (6 bases). The germline V gene encodes CDR1 MNHNS and CDR2 SASEGT. Trimming removed 2 bases at V and 4 bases at J, with 18 bases between. The CDR3 runs 16 residues. CDR3 nucleotides: TGTGCCAGCAGTGAAAATCCGGAGGGCGCAAAATACGAGCAGTACTTC. Protein product: CASSENPEGAKYEQYF.

The V and J genes are TRBV7-6 and TRBJ2-1, with TRBD2 matching 9 bases. The CDR3 totals 16 residues. CDR1 and CDR2 (germline): SGHVS, FNYEAQ. The V segment lost 5 bases and the J segment 0 bases; nucleotides outside the gene matches: 5. The CDR3 is CASSERLAASYNEQFF. For the CDR3, the DNA is TGTGCCAGCAGCGAGAGACTAGCGGCCTCCTACAATGAGCAGTTCTTC.

This clone was seen a few times. V gene TRBV5-1 combines with J gene TRBJ2-1; 10 bases are shared with TRBD2. Germline V lookup: CDR1 SGHRS, CDR2 YFSETQ. The CDR3 is 16 residues long. The V segment lost 0 bases and the J segment 7 bases; nucleotides outside the gene matches: 7. In DNA, the CDR3 is TGCGCCAGCAGCTTGGGGCCCCTAGCGGGGGAAAATGAGCAGTTCTTC. It yields the protein CASSLGPLAGENEQFF.

CDR3 DNA sequence: TGTGCCAGTAGTACAGGGGGCTGGTCGGATGAGCAGTTCTTC. Its translation: CASSTGGWSDEQFF. The V gene is TRBV19, the J gene TRBJ2-1; 8 bases agree with TRBD1. The J segment lost 8 bases and the V segment lost 4 bases, leaving 7 bases of the junction unmatched. The germline gives CDR1 LNHDA, CDR2 SQIVND (reference sequence). This CDR3 region has 14 residues.